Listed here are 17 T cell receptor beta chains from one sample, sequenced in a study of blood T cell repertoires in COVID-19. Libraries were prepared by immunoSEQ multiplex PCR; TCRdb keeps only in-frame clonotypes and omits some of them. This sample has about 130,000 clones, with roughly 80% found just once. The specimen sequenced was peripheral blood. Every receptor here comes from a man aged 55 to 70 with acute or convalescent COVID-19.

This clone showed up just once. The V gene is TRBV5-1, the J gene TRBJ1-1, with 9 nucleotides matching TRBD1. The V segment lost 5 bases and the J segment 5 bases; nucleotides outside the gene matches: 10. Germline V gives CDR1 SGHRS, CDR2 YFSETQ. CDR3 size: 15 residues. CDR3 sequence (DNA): TGCGCCAGCAGGGAGACCGGGACAGGGAGAACTGAAGCTTTCTTT. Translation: CASRETGTGRTEAFF.

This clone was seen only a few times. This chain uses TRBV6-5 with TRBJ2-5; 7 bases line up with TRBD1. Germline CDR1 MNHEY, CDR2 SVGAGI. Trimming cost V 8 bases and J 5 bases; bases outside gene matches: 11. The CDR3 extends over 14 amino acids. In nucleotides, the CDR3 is TGTGCCAGCGGCCGACAGGGCATAAGGGAGACCCAGTACTTC. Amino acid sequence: CASGRQGIRETQYF.

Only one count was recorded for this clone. The CDR3 coding sequence is TGTGCCAGCAGCCCCGGGGACAGGATGGAAGCTTTCTTT. This translates into CASSPGDRMEAFF. The V call is TRBV12-3 or TRBV12-4, the J call TRBJ1-1; 8 positions agree with TRBD1. This CDR3 is 13 amino acids long. V gave up 6 bases and J gave up 8 bases; unmatched junction bases: 8.

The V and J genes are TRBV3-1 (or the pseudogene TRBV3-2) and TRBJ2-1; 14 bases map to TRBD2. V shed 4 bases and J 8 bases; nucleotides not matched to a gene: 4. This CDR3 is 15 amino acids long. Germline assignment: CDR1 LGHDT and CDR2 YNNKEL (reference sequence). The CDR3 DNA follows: TGTGCCAGCAGCCTCGGACTAGCGGGAGGCCATGAGCAGTTCTTC. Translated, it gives CASSLGLAGGHEQFF.

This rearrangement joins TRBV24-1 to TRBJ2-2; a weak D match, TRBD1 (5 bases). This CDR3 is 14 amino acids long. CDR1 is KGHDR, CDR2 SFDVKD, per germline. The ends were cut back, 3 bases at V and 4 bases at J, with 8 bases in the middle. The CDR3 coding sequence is TGTGCCACCAGTGATCCTCAGGGCACCGGGGAGCTGTTTTTT. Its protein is CATSDPQGTGELFF.

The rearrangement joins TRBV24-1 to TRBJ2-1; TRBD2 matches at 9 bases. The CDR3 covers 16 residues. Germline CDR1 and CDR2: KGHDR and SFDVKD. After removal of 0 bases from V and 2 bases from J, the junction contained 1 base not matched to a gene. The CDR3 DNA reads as TGTGCCACCAGTGATTTGCCTAGCGGGACCTACAATGAGCAGTTCTTC. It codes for CATSDLPSGTYNEQFF.

The CDR3 sequence: CASSPNRDRGYEQYF. The DNA for the CDR3 is TGTGCCAGCAGCCCCAACCGGGACAGGGGATACGAGCAGTACTTC. V gene TRBV13 combines with J gene TRBJ2-7; 10 nucleotides agree with TRBD1. This CDR3 comprises 15 residues. V was clipped by 5 bases and J by 4 bases; unmatched bases: 8. CDR1 is PRHDT and CDR2 is FYEKMQ in the germline V gene (reference sequence).

The CDR3 here is CASSRSGYTKETQYF. The DNA for the CDR3 is TGTGCCAGCAGCAGGAGTGGTTACACCAAAGAGACCCAGTACTTC. The rearrangement joins TRBV9 to TRBJ2-5; D is undetermined. Germline loops: CDR1 SGDLS, CDR2 YYNGEE. The V end lost 4 bases, the J end lost 3 bases, and 16 bases lay between the germline ends. The CDR3 runs to 15 residues.

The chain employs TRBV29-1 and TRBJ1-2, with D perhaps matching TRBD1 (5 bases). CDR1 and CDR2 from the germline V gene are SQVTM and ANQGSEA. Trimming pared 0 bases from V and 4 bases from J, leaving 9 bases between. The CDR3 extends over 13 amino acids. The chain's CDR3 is CSVEDRAAYGYTF. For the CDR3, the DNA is TGCAGCGTTGAAGACAGGGCAGCCTATGGCTACACCTTC. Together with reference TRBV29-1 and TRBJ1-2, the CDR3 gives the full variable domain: SAVISQKPSRDICQRGTSLTIQCQVDSQVTMMFWYRQQPGQSLTLIATANQGSEATYESGFVIDKFPISRPNLTFSTLTVSNMSPEDSSIYLCSVEDRAAYGYTFGSGTRLTVV.

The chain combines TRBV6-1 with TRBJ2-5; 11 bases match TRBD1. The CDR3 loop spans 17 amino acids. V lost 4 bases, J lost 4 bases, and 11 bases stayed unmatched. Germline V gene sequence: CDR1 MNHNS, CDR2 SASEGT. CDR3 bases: TGTGCCAGCAGTGCGAACCTAAGGACAGGGGGCCGAGAGACCCAGTACTTC. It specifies CASSANLRTGGRETQYF.

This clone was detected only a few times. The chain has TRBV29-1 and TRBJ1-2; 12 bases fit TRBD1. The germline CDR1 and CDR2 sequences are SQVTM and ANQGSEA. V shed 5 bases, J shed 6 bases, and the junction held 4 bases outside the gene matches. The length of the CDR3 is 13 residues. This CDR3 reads CSVKGTGGDGYTF. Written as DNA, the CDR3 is TGCAGCGTTAAAGGGACAGGGGGCGATGGCTACACCTTC.

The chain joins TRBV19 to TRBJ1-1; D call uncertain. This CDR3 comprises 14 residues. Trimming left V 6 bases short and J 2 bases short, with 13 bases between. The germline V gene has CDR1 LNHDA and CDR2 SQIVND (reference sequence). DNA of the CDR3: TGTGCCAGTAGGTCTGGCAGACTTAACACTGAAGCTTTCTTT. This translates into CASRSGRLNTEAFF.

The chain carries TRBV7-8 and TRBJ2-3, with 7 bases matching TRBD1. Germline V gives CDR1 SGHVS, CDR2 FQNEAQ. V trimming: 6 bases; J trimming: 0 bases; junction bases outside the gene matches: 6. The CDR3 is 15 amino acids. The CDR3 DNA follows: TGTGCCAGCAGTTTCAGGGGGATTAGCACAGATACGCAGTATTTT. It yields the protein CASSFRGISTDTQYF.

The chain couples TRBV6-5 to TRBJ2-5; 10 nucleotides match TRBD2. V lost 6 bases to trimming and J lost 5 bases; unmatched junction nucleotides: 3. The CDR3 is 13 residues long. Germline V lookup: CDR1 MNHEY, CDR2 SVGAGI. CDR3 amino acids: CASSRGLAETQYF. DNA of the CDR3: TGTGCCAGCAGCCGGGGACTAGCGGAGACCCAGTACTTC.

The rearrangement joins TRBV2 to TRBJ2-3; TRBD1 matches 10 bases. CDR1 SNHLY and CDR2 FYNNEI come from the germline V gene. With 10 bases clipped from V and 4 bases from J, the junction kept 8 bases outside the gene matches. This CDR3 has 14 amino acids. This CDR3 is CATCRDRGPDTQYF. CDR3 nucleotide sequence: TGTGCCACTTGCCGGGACAGGGGACCAGATACGCAGTATTTT.

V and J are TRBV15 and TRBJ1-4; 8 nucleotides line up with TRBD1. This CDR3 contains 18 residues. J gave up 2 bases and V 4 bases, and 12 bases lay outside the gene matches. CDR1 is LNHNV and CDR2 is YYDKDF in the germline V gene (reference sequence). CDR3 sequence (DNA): TGTGCCACCAGCATATTGACAGGGGCGACTGGGACTAATGAAAAACTGTTTTTT. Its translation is CATSILTGATGTNEKLFF.

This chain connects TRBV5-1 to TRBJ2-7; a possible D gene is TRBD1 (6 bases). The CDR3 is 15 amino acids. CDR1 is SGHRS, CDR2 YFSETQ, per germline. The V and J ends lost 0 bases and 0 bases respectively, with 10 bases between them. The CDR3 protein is CASSLDWTASYEQYF. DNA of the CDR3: TGCGCCAGCAGCTTGGATTGGACAGCCTCCTACGAGCAGTACTTC.